This T cell receptor (beta chain) was sequenced for a study of blood T cell repertoires in COVID-19. Profiled with immunoSEQ multiplex PCR; TCRdb holds only in-frame clones, not every one. The sample contains 130,000 or so clones, roughly 89% of which appear only once. Individuals drawn from 20 to 30 US areas were roughly 18 to 95 years old. The sequenced sample consisted of PBMCs or T cells enriched from blood (not recorded which). This TCR was recovered from a woman younger than 45 who had recovered from COVID-19.

Here the CDR3 DNA reads TGTGCCAGCAGCCCATACAATGAGCAGTTCTTC. It encodes CASSPYNEQFF. The V gene is TRBV7-2, the J gene TRBJ2-1, with D uncertain. Trimming cost V 5 bases and J 4 bases, with 3 bases left between them. Germline lookup yields CDR1 SGHTA and CDR2 FQGNSA. The CDR3 consists of 11 residues.